This T cell receptor beta chain was documented in a study of blood T cell repertoires in COVID-19. Looked up from germline, CDR1 is SGHAT and CDR2 is FQNNGV. This CDR3 spans 14 amino acids. J lost 10 bases, V lost 6 bases, and 9 bases had no gene match. Produced via immunoSEQ multiplex PCR; TCRdb's table is partial and in-frame only. The table records about 320,000 clones, 90% of them present only once. The receptor was derived from a woman aged 25-40 years who had been exposed to COVID-19. The source material was PBMCs or T cells enriched from blood (not recorded which). The chain joins TRBV11-2 to TRBJ1-6; 7 positions match TRBD1. Here the CDR3 reads CASSLQGLGSPLHF. The CDR3 DNA reads TGTGCCAGCAGTTTACAGGGGCTGGGGTCACCCCTCCACTTT.